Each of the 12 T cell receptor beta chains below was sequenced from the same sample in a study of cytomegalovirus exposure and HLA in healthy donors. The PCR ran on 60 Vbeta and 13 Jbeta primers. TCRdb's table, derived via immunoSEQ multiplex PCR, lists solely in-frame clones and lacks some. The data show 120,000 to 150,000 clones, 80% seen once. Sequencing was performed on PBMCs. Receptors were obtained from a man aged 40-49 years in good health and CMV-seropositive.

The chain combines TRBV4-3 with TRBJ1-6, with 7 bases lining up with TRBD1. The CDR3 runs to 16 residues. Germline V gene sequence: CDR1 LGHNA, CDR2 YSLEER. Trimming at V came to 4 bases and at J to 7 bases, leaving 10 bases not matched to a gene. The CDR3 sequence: CASSPARGPGNSPLHF. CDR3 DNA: TGCGCCAGCAGCCCGGCAAGGGGGCCGGGGAATTCACCCCTCCACTTT.

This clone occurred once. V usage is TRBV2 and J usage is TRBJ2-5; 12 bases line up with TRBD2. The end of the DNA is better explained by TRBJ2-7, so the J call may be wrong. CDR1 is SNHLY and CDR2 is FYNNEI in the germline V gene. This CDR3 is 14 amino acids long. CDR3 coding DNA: TGTGCCAGCAGTCCAGGACTAGCGGGGTACGAGCAGTACTTC. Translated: CASSPGLAGYEQYF.

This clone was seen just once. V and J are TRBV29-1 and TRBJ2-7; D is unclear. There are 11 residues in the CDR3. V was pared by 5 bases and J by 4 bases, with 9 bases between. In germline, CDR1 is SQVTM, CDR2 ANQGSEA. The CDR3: CSVKVSYEQYF. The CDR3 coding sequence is TGCAGCGTTAAAGTATCGTACGAGCAGTACTTC.

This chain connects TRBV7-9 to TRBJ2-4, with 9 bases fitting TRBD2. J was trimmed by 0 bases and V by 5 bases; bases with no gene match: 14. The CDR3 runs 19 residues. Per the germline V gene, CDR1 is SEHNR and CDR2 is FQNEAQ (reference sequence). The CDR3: CASSIRPGQRGVAKNIQYF. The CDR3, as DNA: TGTGCCAGCAGCATCCGTCCGGGACAGCGGGGGGTAGCCAAAAACATTCAGTACTTC.

The CDR3 nucleotides are TGTGCCAGCAGTAAACAGTCCACTGAAGCTTTCTTT. It specifies CASSKQSTEAFF. The rearrangement links TRBV6-6 to TRBJ1-1; D unclear. Germline lookup yields CDR1 MNHNY and CDR2 SVGAGI (reference sequence). Trimming stripped 5 bases from V and 4 bases from J, with 8 bases between. This CDR3 has 12 amino acids.

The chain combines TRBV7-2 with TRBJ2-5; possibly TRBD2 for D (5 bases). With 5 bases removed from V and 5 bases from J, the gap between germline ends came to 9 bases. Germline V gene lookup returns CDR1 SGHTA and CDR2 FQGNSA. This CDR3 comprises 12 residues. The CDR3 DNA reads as TGTGCCAGCAGCCCCCGGGATGAGACCCAGTACTTC. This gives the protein CASSPRDETQYF.

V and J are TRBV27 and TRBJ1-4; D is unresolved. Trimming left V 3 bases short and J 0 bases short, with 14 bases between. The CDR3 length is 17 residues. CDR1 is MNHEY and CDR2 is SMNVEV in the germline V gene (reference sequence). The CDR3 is CASSFTKLTPTNEKLFF. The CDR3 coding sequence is TGTGCCAGCAGTTTCACCAAACTGACACCAACTAATGAAAAACTGTTTTTT.

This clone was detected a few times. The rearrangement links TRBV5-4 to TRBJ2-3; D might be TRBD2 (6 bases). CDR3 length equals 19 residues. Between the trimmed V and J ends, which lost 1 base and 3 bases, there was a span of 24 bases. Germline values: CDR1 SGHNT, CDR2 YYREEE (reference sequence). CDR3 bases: TGTGCCAGCAGCTTGAAAGGATCGCAGCTAGCGTGGGGAACAGATACGCAGTATTTT. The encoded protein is CASSLKGSQLAWGTDTQYF.

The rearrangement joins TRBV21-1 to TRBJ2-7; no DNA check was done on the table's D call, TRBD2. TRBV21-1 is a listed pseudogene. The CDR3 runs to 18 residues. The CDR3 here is CASSNLVFLAGELYEQYF. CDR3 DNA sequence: TGTGCCAGCAGCAATCTCGTCTTTTTAGCGGGGGAATTATACGAGCAGTACTTC.

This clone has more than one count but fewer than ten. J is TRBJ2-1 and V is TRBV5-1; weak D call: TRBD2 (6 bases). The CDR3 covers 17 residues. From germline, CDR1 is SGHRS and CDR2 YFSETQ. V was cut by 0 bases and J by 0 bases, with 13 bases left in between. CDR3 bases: TGCGCCAGCAGCTTGGCCATTAGCGGAAGCTCCTACAATGAGCAGTTCTTC. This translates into CASSLAISGSSYNEQFF.

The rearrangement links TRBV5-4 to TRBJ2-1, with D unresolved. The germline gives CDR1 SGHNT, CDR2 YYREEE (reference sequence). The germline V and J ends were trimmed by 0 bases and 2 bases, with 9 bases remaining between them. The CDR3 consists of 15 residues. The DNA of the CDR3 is TGTGCCAGCAGCTTGGCCTCAGCGACCTACAATGAGCAGTTCTTC. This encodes CASSLASATYNEQFF.

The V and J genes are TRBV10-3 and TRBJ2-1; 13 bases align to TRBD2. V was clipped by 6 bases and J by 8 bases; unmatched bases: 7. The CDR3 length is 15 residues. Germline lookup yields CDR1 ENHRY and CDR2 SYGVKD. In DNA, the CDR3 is TGTGCCATCAGCGAGGGACTAGCGGGAACTTATGAGCAGTTCTTC. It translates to CAISEGLAGTYEQFF.